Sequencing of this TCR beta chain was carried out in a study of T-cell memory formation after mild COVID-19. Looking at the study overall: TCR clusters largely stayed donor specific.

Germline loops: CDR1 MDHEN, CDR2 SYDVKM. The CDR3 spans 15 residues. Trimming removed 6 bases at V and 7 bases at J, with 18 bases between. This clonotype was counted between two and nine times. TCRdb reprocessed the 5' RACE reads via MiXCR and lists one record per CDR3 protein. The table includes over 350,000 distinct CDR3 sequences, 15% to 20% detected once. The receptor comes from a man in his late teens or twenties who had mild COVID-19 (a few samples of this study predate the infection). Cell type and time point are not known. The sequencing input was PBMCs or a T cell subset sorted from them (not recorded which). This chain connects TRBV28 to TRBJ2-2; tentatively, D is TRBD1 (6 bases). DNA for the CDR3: TGTGCCAGCAGGAATACAGGGTTCGGATACGGGGAGCTGTTTTTT. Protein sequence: CASRNTGFGYGELFF.